These 5 T cell receptor beta chains were all obtained from the same sample, sequenced in a study of technical replicates of blood from several donors. The method was immunoSEQ multiplex PCR; TCRdb's version includes in-frame clones alone and lacks a portion of them. The sample lists about 66,000 clones; roughly 88% were seen once. The sequencing sample was made of PBMCs. Every receptor here comes from a human donor in good health. Some clones in this sample may be carry-over from other donors' samples.

This clone was recorded only once. The chain combines TRBV2 with TRBJ2-2, with D perhaps matching TRBD2 (5 bases). This CDR3 contains 14 residues. Germline CDR1 is SNHLY and CDR2 is FYNNEI. V lost 6 bases to trimming and J lost 5 bases, with 13 bases between them. Written as DNA, the CDR3 is TGTGCCAGCAGCGCTGGAGGAGTGACCGGGGAGCTGTTTTTT. This translates into CASSAGGVTGELFF.

The chain links TRBV7-2 to TRBJ2-3; 7 nucleotides line up with TRBD2. CDR1 is SGHTA and CDR2 is FQGNSA in the germline V gene. CDR3 length: 13 residues. V was clipped by 5 bases and J by 11 bases; unmatched bases: 10. CDR3 residues: CASSPTNAGEQYF. In DNA form, the CDR3 reads TGTGCCAGCAGCCCGACGAATGCGGGGGAGCAGTATTTT.

This chain connects TRBV6-1 to TRBJ1-2; the D gene is possibly TRBD1 (5 bases). CDR1 and CDR2 from the germline V gene are MNHNS and SASEGT. V lost 1 base, J lost 4 bases, and 16 bases lay in between. The CDR3 is made up of 16 amino acids. CDR3 nucleotide sequence: TGTGCCAGCAGTGAAGGGATGTGGGGGGTGGGCTATGGCTACACCTTC. Protein sequence: CASSEGMWGVGYGYTF.

The rearrangement joins TRBV2 to TRBJ2-7, with 8 positions matching TRBD2. The CDR3 is made up of 15 amino acids. CDR1 and CDR2 (germline): SNHLY, FYNNEI. Trimming took 7 bases from V and 3 from J; bases not matched to a gene: 11. This chain's CDR3 is CASKWGTGTSYEQYF. CDR3 nucleotides: TGTGCCAGCAAGTGGGGGACCGGGACTAGCTACGAGCAGTACTTC.

The chain carries TRBV7-2 and TRBJ2-5, with 10 bases lining up with TRBD2. CDR3 length: 16 residues. Germline trimming cut 5 bases from V and 0 bases from J; bases unmatched to any gene: 6. Germline lookup yields CDR1 SGHTA and CDR2 FQGNSA. The CDR3 sequence: CASSLGLAAYQETQYF. CDR3 DNA sequence: TGTGCCAGCAGCCTCGGACTAGCGGCGTACCAAGAGACCCAGTACTTC.